This TCR beta chain was identified during a study of blood T cells in healthy people across ages. Study-wide points: PBMCs were not sorted, which prevented a conclusive comparison of naive versus antigen-experienced cells.

This CDR3 region has 17 residues. Germline lookup yields CDR1 LGHNA and CDR2 YNFKEQ. A sample-barcoded 5' primer and a J-beta primer mix were used in a second PCR of about 7 to 11 cycles. Each TCR beta cDNA got a 12-nucleotide random molecular identifier. One entry per CDR3 protein, called by TCRdb with MiXCR from the 5' RACE reads. The data hold hundreds of thousands of distinct CDR3 sequences, with 45% to 50% observed a single time. A note on this clonotype: Its antigen is unknown.

This chain connects TRBV4-2 to TRBJ2-7, with 7 bases identical to TRBD1. Gene TRBJ2-5 matches the end of the DNA better, so the J call may be wrong. Sequenced material: blood. This clonotype was obtained from a woman aged 55-69 years in good health. The CDR3 reads CASSQDVRAGGRETQYF. The CDR3 DNA sequence: TGTGCCAGCAGCCAAGATGTCAGGGCAGGGGGACGAGAGACCCAGTACTTC.